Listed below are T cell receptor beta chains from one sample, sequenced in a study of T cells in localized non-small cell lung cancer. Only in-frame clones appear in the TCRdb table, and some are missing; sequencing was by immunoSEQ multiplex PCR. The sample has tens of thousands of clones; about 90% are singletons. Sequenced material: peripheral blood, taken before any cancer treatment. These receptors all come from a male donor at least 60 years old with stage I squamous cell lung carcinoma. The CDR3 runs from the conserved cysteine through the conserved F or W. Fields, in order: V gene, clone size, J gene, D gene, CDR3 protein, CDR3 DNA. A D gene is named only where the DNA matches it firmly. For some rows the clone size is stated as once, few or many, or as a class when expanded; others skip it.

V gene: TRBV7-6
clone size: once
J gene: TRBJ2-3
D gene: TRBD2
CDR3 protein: CASSFLREPDTQYF
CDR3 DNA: TGTGCCAGCAGCTTTTTGCGGGAGCCAGATACGCAGTATTTT

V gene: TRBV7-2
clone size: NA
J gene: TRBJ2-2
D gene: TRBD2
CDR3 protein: CASSLAQGLAGVGELFF
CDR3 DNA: TGTGCCAGCAGCTTAGCGCAAGGACTAGCGGGAGTGGGGGAGCTGTTTTTT

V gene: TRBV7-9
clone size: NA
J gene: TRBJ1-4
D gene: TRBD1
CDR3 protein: CASSPRTGNREKLFF
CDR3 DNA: TGTGCCAGCAGCCCAAGGACAGGAAACCGAGAAAAACTGTTTTTT

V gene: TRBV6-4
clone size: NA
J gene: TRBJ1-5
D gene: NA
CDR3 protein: CASSDGRGQPQHF
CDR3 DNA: TGTGCCAGCAGTGACGGTAGAGGGCAGCCCCAGCATTTT

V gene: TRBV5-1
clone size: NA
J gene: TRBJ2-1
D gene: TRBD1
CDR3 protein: CASSLDRARLMKQFF
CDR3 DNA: TGCGCCAGCAGCTTAGACAGGGCCAGGCTAATGAAGCAGTTCTTC

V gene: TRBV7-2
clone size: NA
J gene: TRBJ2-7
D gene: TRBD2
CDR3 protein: CASSIGGAGEVEQYF
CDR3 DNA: TGTGCCAGCAGCATTGGGGGAGCGGGAGAGGTCGAGCAGTACTTC

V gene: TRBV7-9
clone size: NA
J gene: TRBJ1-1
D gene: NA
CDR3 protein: CASSLGSTEAFF
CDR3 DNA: TGTGCCAGCAGCTTAGGTTCCACTGAAGCTTTCTTT

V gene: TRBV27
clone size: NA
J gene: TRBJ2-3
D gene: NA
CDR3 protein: CASSATGNTDTQYF
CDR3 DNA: TGTGCCAGCAGTGCCACAGGGAACACAGATACGCAGTATTTT

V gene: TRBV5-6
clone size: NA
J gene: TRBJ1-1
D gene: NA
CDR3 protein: CASSLVLQATPSEAFF
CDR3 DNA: TGTGCCAGCAGCTTGGTTTTACAGGCGACTCCTAGTGAAGCTTTCTTT

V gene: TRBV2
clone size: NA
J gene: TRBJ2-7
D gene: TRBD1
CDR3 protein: CASSSDRANEQYF
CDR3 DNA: TGTGCCAGCAGTTCGGACAGGGCCAACGAGCAGTACTTC

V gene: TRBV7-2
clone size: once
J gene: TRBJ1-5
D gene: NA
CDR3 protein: CASSLYLGGYSNQPQHF
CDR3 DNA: TGTGCCAGCAGCTTATATCTCGGAGGGTATAGCAATCAGCCCCAGCATTTT

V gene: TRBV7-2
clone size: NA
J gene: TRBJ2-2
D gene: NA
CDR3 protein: CASTSWERRTGELFF
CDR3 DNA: TGTGCCAGCACCTCTTGGGAGCGAAGGACCGGGGAGCTGTTTTTT

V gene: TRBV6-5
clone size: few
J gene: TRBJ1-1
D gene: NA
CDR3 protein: CASSSPGVNTEAFF
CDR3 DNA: TGTGCCAGCAGTTCCCCGGGGGTGAACACTGAAGCTTTCTTT

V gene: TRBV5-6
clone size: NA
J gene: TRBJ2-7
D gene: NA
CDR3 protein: CASSRRGGAPYEQYF
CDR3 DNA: TGTGCCAGCAGCCGACGTGGGGGGGCCCCCTACGAGCAGTACTTC

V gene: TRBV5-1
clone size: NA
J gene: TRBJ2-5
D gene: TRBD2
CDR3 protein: CASSLVLAGGGQETQYF
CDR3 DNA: TGCGCCAGCAGCTTGGTGCTAGCGGGGGGAGGGCAAGAGACCCAGTACTTC

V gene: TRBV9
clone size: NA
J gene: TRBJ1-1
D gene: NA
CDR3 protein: CASSPSIGGEAFF
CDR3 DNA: TGTGCCAGCAGCCCATCGATCGGGGGGGAGGCTTTCTTT

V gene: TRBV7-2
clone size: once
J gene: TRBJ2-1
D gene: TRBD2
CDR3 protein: CASSPGTSGPNEQFF
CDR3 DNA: TGTGCCAGCAGCCCCGGGACTAGCGGGCCGAATGAGCAGTTCTTC

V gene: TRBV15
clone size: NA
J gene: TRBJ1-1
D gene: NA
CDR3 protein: CATSRARAGGRPAWSEAFF
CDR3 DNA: TGTGCCACCAGCAGAGCCCGGGCCGGGGGTCGGCCAGCTTGGTCTGAAGCTTTCTTT

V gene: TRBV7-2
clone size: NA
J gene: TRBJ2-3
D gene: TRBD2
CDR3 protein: CASSAKPGLLTDTQYF
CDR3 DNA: TGTGCCAGCAGCGCCAAACCGGGACTACTAACAGATACGCAGTATTTT

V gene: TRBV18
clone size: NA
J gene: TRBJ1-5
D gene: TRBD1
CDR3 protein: CASSPPTGERYQPQHF
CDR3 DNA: TGTGCCAGCTCACCACCGACAGGGGAACGGTATCAGCCCCAGCATTTT

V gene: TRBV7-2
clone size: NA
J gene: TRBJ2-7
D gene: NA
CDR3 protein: CASSPGHEQYF
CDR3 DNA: TGTGCCAGCAGTCCAGGGCACGAGCAGTACTTC

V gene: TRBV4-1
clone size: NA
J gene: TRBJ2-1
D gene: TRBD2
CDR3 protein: CASSQGLALYNEQFF
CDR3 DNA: TGCGCCAGCAGCCAGGGACTAGCGCTTTACAATGAGCAGTTCTTC

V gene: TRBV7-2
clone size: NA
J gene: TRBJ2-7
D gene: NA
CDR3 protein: CASSLSGITYEQYF
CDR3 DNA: TGTGCCAGCAGCCTTTCGGGTATTACCTACGAGCAGTACTTC

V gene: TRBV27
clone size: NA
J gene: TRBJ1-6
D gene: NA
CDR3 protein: CASSYDSNSPLHF
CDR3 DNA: TGTGCCAGCAGTTATGACAGCAATTCACCCCTCCACTTT

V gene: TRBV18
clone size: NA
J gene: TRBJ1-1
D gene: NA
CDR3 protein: CASSPMERGNTEAFF
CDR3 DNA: TGTGCCAGCTCACCAATGGAGCGGGGGAACACTGAAGCTTTCTTT

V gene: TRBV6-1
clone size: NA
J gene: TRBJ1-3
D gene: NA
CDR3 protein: CASSELGRGHGGNTIYF
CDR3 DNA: TGTGCCAGCAGTGAACTAGGCCGGGGGCATGGTGGAAACACCATATATTTT

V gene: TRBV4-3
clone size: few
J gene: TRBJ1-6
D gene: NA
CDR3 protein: CASSPGPYNSPLHF
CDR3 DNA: TGCGCCAGCAGCCCCGGACCTTATAATTCACCCCTCCACTTT

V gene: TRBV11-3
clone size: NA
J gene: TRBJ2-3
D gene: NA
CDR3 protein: CASSRVGVTDTQYF
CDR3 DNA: TGTGCCAGCAGTCGAGTTGGAGTCACAGATACGCAGTATTTT

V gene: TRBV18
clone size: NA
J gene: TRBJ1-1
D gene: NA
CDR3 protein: CASSRDQGRTEAFF
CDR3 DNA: TGTGCCAGCTCACGCGATCAGGGGCGCACTGAAGCTTTCTTT

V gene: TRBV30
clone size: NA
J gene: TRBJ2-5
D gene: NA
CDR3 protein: CAWENRVQETQYF
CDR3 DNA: TGTGCCTGGGAGAACAGGGTCCAAGAGACCCAGTACTTC

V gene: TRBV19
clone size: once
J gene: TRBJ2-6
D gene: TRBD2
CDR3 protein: CASSAAGGNSGANVLTF
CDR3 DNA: TGTGCCAGTAGTGCGGCGGGAGGGAATTCTGGGGCCAACGTCCTGACTTTC

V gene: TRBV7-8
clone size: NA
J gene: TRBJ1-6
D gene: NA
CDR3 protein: CASSFIIPGVSSYNSPLHF
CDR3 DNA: TGTGCCAGCAGCTTCATTATACCAGGGGTCAGCTCCTATAATTCACCCCTCCACTTT

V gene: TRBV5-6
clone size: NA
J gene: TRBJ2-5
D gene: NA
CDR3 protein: CASSARDPNAETQYF
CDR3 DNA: TGTGCCAGCAGCGCCCGGGACCCGAACGCAGAGACCCAGTACTTC

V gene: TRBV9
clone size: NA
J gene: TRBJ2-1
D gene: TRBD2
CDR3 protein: CASSGGVGLAGAGEQFF
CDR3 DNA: TGTGCCAGCAGCGGGGGTGTCGGGCTAGCGGGAGCAGGTGAGCAGTTCTTC

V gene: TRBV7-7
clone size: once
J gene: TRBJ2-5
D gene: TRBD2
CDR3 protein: CASSLGLAGGETQYF
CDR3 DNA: TGTGCTAGCAGCTTGGGACTAGCGGGAGGGGAGACCCAGTACTTC

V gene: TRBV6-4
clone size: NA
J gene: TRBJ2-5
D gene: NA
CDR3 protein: CASSDWGEWKTQYF
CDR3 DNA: TGTGCCAGCAGTGACTGGGGGGAGTGGAAGACCCAGTACTTC

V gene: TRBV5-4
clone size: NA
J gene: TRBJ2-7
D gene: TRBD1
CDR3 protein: CASSPRQGVVEQYF
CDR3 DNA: TGTGCCAGCAGTCCCAGACAGGGGGTAGTCGAGCAGTACTTC

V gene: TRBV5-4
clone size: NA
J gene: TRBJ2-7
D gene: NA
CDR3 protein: CASSLVAGAYEQYF
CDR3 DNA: TGTGCCAGCAGCTTGGTTGCAGGAGCCTACGAGCAGTACTTC

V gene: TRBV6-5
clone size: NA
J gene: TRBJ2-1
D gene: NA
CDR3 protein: CASNSYIDANEQFF
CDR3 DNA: TGTGCCAGCAATTCCTATATTGACGCCAATGAGCAGTTCTTC

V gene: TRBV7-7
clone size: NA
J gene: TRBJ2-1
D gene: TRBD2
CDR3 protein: CASSPRSGAEQFF
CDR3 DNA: TGTGCTAGCAGCCCGAGGAGCGGGGCCGAGCAGTTCTTC

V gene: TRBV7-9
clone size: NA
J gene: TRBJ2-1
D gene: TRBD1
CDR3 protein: CASSLGQGHNEQFF
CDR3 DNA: TGTGCCAGCAGCCTGGGACAGGGCCACAATGAGCAGTTCTTC

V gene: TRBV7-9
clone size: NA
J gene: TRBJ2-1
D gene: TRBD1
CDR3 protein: CASSLGGTGGTYNEQFF
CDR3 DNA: TGTGCCAGCAGCTTAGGCGGGACAGGGGGTACCTACAATGAGCAGTTCTTC

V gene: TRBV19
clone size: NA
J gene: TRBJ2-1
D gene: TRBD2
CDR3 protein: CASSISAGGPNEQFF
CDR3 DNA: TGTGCCAGTAGTATATCGGCGGGGGGTCCTAATGAGCAGTTCTTC

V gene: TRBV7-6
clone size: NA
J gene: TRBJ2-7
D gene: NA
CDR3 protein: CASSLDMREISYEQYF
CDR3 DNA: TGTGCCAGCAGCTTAGATATGAGGGAAATCTCCTACGAGCAGTACTTC

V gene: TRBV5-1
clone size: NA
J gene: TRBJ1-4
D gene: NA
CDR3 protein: CASSSGEKLFF
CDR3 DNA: TGCGCCAGCAGCTCAGGGGAAAAACTGTTTTTT

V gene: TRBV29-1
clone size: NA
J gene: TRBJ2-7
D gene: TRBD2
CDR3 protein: CSAQGLAGGEQYF
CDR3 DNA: TGCAGCGCCCAGGGACTAGCGGGAGGCGAGCAGTACTTC